Presented here are 20 T cell receptor beta chains from one specimen sequenced in a study of blood T cells in healthy people across ages. Using a J-beta primer mix together with a sample-barcoded 5' primer, a second PCR was run for roughly 6 to 11 cycles. MiXCR, run by TCRdb on the 5' RACE reads, gives a single entry per CDR3 protein. The sample has 550,000 to 650,000 distinct CDR3 sequences; about 30% are singletons. Sequencing was performed on blood. Source of these receptors: a woman over 75 in good health.

Points on this clonotype: A much more abundant neighbour one base away suggests this may be a read error. The chain is built from TRBV28 and TRBJ2-7; TRBD1 aligns across 8 bases. The CDR3 contains 14 residues. Germline CDR1 MDHEN, CDR2 SYDVKM. CDR3 protein: CAGSLGDRTYEQYF. CDR3 in DNA: TGTGCCGGCAGTTTGGGGGACAGGACATACGAGCAGTACTTC.

J is TRBJ1-1 and V is TRBV7-8; TRBD1 aligns across 7 bases. The CDR3 runs to 13 residues. Looked up from germline, CDR1 is SGHVS and CDR2 is FQNEAQ. J lost 4 bases, V lost 6 bases, and 5 bases had no gene match. CDR3 region: CASRFNRGTEAFF. The CDR3 nucleotides read TGTGCCAGCAGGTTTAACAGGGGCACTGAAGCTTTCTTT.

This clonotype was seen ten or more times. The chain recombines TRBV7-9 with TRBJ1-2; TRBD1 aligns across 7 bases. The germline CDR1 and CDR2 sequences are SEHNR and FQNEAQ (reference sequence). The trim removed 1 base at V and 5 bases at J, leaving 4 bases unmatched. This CDR3 region has 14 residues. CDR3 nucleotides: TGTGCCAGCAGCTTAGGGACAGGAGCGTATGGCTACACCTTC. Translated: CASSLGTGAYGYTF.

This clonotype has a handful of counts. This chain uses TRBV12-3 or TRBV12-4 with TRBJ1-5; TRBD1 agrees at 12 bases. V shed 5 bases and J 7 bases; nucleotides not matched to a gene: 6. The CDR3 totals 15 residues. CDR3 DNA: TGTGCCAGCAGTGTACCGGGACAGGGGGCCCAGCCCCAGCATTTT. Its protein product is CASSVPGQGAQPQHF.

The genes are TRBV27 and TRBJ2-5; 12 nucleotides align to TRBD1. The J call may be in error: the DNA end matches TRBJ2-7 better. The CDR3 length is 16 residues. CDR1 and CDR2 from the germline V gene are MNHEY and SMNVEV (reference sequence). Here the CDR3 DNA reads TGTGCCAGCAGTCGCAAGGGGACAGGGGGCATCTACGAGCAGTACTTC. It yields the protein CASSRKGTGGIYEQYF.

The chain uses TRBV5-1 and TRBJ1-1; no definite D call. The CDR3 spans 15 residues. Germline-derived CDR1 and CDR2 are SGHRS and YFSETQ. V was trimmed by 0 bases and J by 3 bases, leaving 12 bases between them. CDR3 bases: TGCGCCAGCAGCTTGGTGACTCCCTGGGACACTGAAGCTTTCTTT. Residues: CASSLVTPWDTEAFF.

This clonotype was detected many times. V usage is TRBV6-2 or TRBV6-3 and J usage is TRBJ2-7, with 8 bases fitting TRBD1. The J segment lost 0 bases and the V segment lost 6 bases, leaving 10 bases of the junction unmatched. This CDR3 is 16 amino acids long. Germline V gene sequence: CDR1 MNHEY, CDR2 SVGEGT. CDR3 in DNA: TGTGCCAGCAGCTTGGATCGGACAGGGAACTCCTACGAGCAGTACTTC. Protein product: CASSLDRTGNSYEQYF.

With respect to this clonotype: A much larger clone lies one base from this, so it may be a read error. V is TRBV4-3 and J is TRBJ2-1; D uncertain. The CDR3 consists of 13 residues. V was shortened by 2 bases and J by 12 bases, with 14 bases between the two germline ends. Per germline, CDR1 LGHNA and CDR2 YSLEER. For the CDR3, the DNA is TGCGCCAGCAGCCAAAATCCCGACGGCGCGCAGTTCTTC. This sequence encodes CASSQNPDGAQFF.

The chain links TRBV2 to TRBJ1-5; TRBD1 might be the D (5 bases). V was pared by 7 bases and J by 3 bases, with 13 bases between. The length of the CDR3 is 14 residues. Germline V gene sequence: CDR1 SNHLY, CDR2 FYNNEI. This CDR3 reads CASTWDAANQPQHF. The CDR3 bases are TGTGCCAGCACCTGGGACGCTGCCAATCAGCCCCAGCATTTT.

The chain has TRBV9 and TRBJ2-2; D might be TRBD2 (5 bases). CDR1 SGDLS and CDR2 YYNGEE come from the germline V gene. V lost 2 bases and J lost 4, with 9 bases in between. This CDR3 region has 14 residues. The CDR3 sequence: CASSVGGLTGELFF. CDR3 nucleotides: TGTGCCAGCAGCGTTGGCGGACTCACCGGGGAGCTGTTTTTT.

This chain links TRBV7-2 with TRBJ1-6; TRBD1 agrees at 7 bases. Per the germline V gene, CDR1 is SGHTA and CDR2 is FQGNSA. With 5 bases clipped from V and 6 bases from J, the junction kept 10 bases outside the gene matches. This CDR3 spans 16 amino acids. The CDR3 spells CASSQGGQTTNSPLHF. The CDR3 DNA reads as TGTGCCAGCAGCCAGGGGGGCCAGACTACTAATTCACCCCTCCACTTT.

About this clonotype itself: A read error is possible here, since a much larger clone lies one base away. V is TRBV6-2 or TRBV6-3 and J is TRBJ2-7; D might be TRBD2 (5 bases). The CDR3 is 13 amino acids. Germline CDR1 is MNHEY and CDR2 is SVGEGT. V gave up 4 bases and J gave up 3 bases, with 10 bases separating them. The CDR3 spells CASSCSGFYEQYF. The CDR3 coding sequence is TGTGCCAGCAGTTGCTCGGGGTTCTACGAGCAGTACTTC.

Concerning this clonotype: Given a much more abundant clone one base away, this may be a read error. The rearrangement joins TRBV20-1 to TRBJ2-7, with D perhaps matching TRBD1 (6 bases). Germline CDR1 DFQATT, CDR2 SNEGSKA (reference sequence). The CDR3 is 14 residues long. The V gene lost 5 bases and the J gene lost 1 base, with 15 bases spanning the gap. The CDR3 DNA reads as TGCAGTGCTTCGACCGGGACATTGTCCTACGAGCAGTACTTC. Its protein product is CSASTGTLSYEQYF.

This clonotype came up many times. The rearrangement links TRBV15 to TRBJ2-3; no clear D. Trimming pared 0 bases from V and 2 bases from J, leaving 12 bases between. CDR3 size: 16 residues. CDR1 LNHNV and CDR2 YYDKDF come from the germline V gene (reference sequence). The CDR3: CATSRDLRSSTDTQYF. The CDR3 DNA sequence: TGTGCCACCAGCAGAGACCTCAGGAGTTCCACAGATACGCAGTATTTT.

On this clonotype: Because it lacks the conserved phenylalanine or tryptophan at the end, this CDR3 is likely a read error. This sequence joins TRBV2 and TRBJ1-5; no clear D. V was cut by 6 bases and J by 3 bases, with 9 bases left in between. The germline CDR1 and CDR2 sequences are SNHLY and FYNNEI. The CDR3 length is 13 residues. The CDR3 is CASRDANNQPQHC. Here the CDR3 DNA reads TGTGCCAGCAGAGATGCCAACAATCAGCCCCAGCATTGT.

A word on this clonotype: One base away lies a much larger clone, so this may be a sequencing read error. This chain links TRBV2 with TRBJ2-4; perhaps D is TRBD1 or TRBD2 (5 bases each). The J call could be wrong; TRBJ2-5 is a better fit for the DNA end. Germline CDR1 reads SNHLY; CDR2 reads FYNNEI. The CDR3 totals 13 residues. The CDR3 DNA reads as TGTGCCAGCGGTGACCCCTGGGGGGAGACCCAGTACTTC. It specifies CASGDPWGETQYF.

Worth noting for this clonotype: One base away lies a much larger clone, so this may be a sequencing read error. The rearrangement joins TRBV12-3 or TRBV12-4 to TRBJ2-3; D uncertain. This CDR3 region has 16 residues. Trimming left V 2 bases short and J 0 bases short, with 12 bases between. The CDR3 reads CASSLRVRASTDTQYF. DNA of the CDR3: TGTGCCAGCAGTTTACGGGTGCGAGCTAGCACAGATACGCAGTATTTT.

In this sample, this clonotype turned up a few times. This rearrangement joins TRBV30 to TRBJ2-7, with TRBD1 identical over 9 bases. The CDR3 extends over 13 amino acids. CDR1 and CDR2 from the germline V gene are GTSNPN and SVGIG (reference sequence). The trim removed 3 bases at V and 4 bases at J, leaving 4 bases unmatched. For the CDR3, the DNA is TGTGCCTGGAGCCGGGACAGGGTTTACGAGCAGTACTTC. It encodes CAWSRDRVYEQYF.

The J gene is TRBJ2-3, the V gene TRBV6-2 or TRBV6-3, with D unresolved. V lost 2 bases and J 4 bases, leaving 19 bases between the germline ends. This CDR3 spans 17 amino acids. The V gene's germline CDR1 is MNHEY and CDR2 SVGEGT. This CDR3 is CASSYLGITARPDTQYF. The CDR3 DNA sequence: TGTGCCAGCAGTTACCTAGGGATAACAGCGCGGCCAGATACGCAGTATTTT.

In the case of this clonotype: A single base separates this from a much larger clone, so it may be a read error. The CDR3 DNA reads TGCAGTGCTAGACGGGACAGGGGCTACAATGAGCAGTACTTC. This gives the protein CSARRDRGYNEQYF. The chain combines TRBV20-1 with TRBJ2-7, with TRBD1 matching 10 bases. Germline CDR1 is DFQATT and CDR2 is SNEGSKA (reference sequence). V trimming: 2 bases; J trimming: 7 bases; junction bases outside the gene matches: 8. The CDR3 totals 14 residues.